This T cell receptor beta chain was retrieved from a study of shared clonotypes between healthy human individuals. Per the germline V gene, CDR1 is SGHRS and CDR2 is YFSETQ. The CDR3 sequence is 13 residues long. V gave up 2 bases and J gave up 4 bases, with 7 bases separating them. This clone was recorded only once. The method was immunoSEQ multiplex PCR; TCRdb's version includes in-frame clones alone and lacks a portion of them. The sample has around 2.1 million clones; 90% to 97% are singletons. Caucasian adults living in Nashville, Tennessee, provided all samples. Input material: naive CD4+ T cells sorted from blood. Sample subset: CD45RA+ positively selected. This clonotype was sampled from a young man in good health. The chain has TRBV5-1 and TRBJ1-5; maybe TRBD1 (6 bases). The CDR3 DNA follows: TGCGCCAGCAGCTTACAGGGAAATCAGCCCCAGCATTTT. Translating gives CASSLQGNQPQHF.